A single sample is the source of the 18 T cell receptor beta chains below, sequenced in a study of shared clonotypes between healthy human individuals. TCRdb's table, derived via immunoSEQ multiplex PCR, lists solely in-frame clones and lacks some. This sample yields 2 million to 2.5 million clones, of which approximately 96% are seen a single time; approximately 0.13% belongs to the top ten. Sequenced input: naive CD4+ T cells sorted from blood. Described subset: CD45RA+ positively selected. These receptor sequences come from a man aged 18 to 30 in good health.

The chain recombines TRBV30 with TRBJ1-6; D gene ambiguous. Germline loops: CDR1 GTSNPN, CDR2 SVGIG (reference sequence). Deletions cut 4 bases from V and 7 bases from J, with 14 bases between. The CDR3 runs 14 residues. As DNA, the CDR3 is TGTGCCTGGATGTCTGGGAAGAAAAATTCACCCCTCCACTTT. It specifies CAWMSGKKNSPLHF.

The J gene is TRBJ2-5, the V gene TRBV5-6; a possible D gene is TRBD1 (7 bases). CDR1 SGHDT and CDR2 YYEEEE come from the germline V gene. CDR3 length: 14 residues. The germline V and J ends were trimmed by 3 bases and 4 bases, with 13 bases remaining between them. CDR3 DNA: TGTGCCAGCAGCTCAGTTCAGGGGGGAGAGACCCAGTACTTC. Its translation is CASSSVQGGETQYF.

The rearrangement uses TRBV6-1 and TRBJ2-2; tentatively, D is TRBD1 (7 bases). The CDR3 runs to 17 residues. V was cut by 3 bases and J by 1 base, with 15 bases left in between. Per germline, CDR1 MNHNS and CDR2 SASEGT. The CDR3 sequence: CASSDPTGRGNTGELFF. CDR3 coding DNA: TGTGCCAGCAGTGATCCGACAGGGCGGGGGAACACCGGGGAGCTGTTTTTT.

V usage is TRBV14 and J usage is TRBJ1-5; 8 bases line up with TRBD1. Germline V gives CDR1 SGHDN, CDR2 FVKESK. The CDR3 loop spans 14 amino acids. V was clipped by 5 bases and J by 6 bases; unmatched bases: 6. Here the CDR3 DNA reads TGTGCCAGCAGCGGACAGGGAGAACGTCAGCCCCAGCATTTT. Translation: CASSGQGERQPQHF.

This chain connects TRBV11-2 to TRBJ2-1; 8 positions agree with TRBD2. CDR3 length: 15 amino acids. From germline, CDR1 is SGHAT and CDR2 FQNNGV. The V gene end was trimmed by 5 bases and the J gene end by 10 bases; junction bases not matched to a gene: 13. The DNA for the CDR3 is TGTGCCAGCAGCCCCGGTGGACTAGCTGGTAGGGAGCAGTTCTTC. Amino acids: CASSPGGLAGREQFF.

The chain recombines TRBV27 with TRBJ2-2; 7 nucleotides agree with TRBD2. The germline V gene encodes CDR1 MNHEY and CDR2 SMNVEV (reference sequence). Trimming at V came to 1 base and at J to 7 bases, leaving 6 bases not matched to a gene. The CDR3 contains 15 residues. CDR3 DNA sequence: TGTGCCAGCAGTTTATTCGGGGGGAACGGCGGGGAGCTGTTTTTT. This encodes CASSLFGGNGGELFF.

This clone turned up a few times. This chain uses TRBV6-5 with TRBJ2-1; TRBD1 or TRBD2 may be the D gene (5 bases each). This CDR3 has 12 residues. In germline, CDR1 is MNHEY, CDR2 SVGAGI. The V gene lost 7 bases and the J gene lost 4 bases, with 8 bases spanning the gap. CDR3 region: CASKRGYNEQFF. The CDR3 nucleotides are TGTGCCAGCAAGAGGGGTTACAATGAGCAGTTCTTC.

This chain connects TRBV6-5 to TRBJ1-1, with D maybe TRBD1 (5 bases). This CDR3 is 15 amino acids long. Germline CDR1 and CDR2: MNHEY and SVGAGI. V gave up 2 bases and J gave up 1 base, with 11 bases separating them. DNA for the CDR3: TGTGCCAGCAGTTACGCAGACAGCCAGAACACTGAAGCTTTCTTT. Encoded protein: CASSYADSQNTEAFF.

This chain connects TRBV2 to TRBJ1-1; maybe TRBD1 (5 bases). Trimming pared 10 bases from V and 0 bases from J, leaving 15 bases between. The CDR3 length is 14 residues. Germline V lookup: CDR1 SNHLY, CDR2 FYNNEI. As DNA, the CDR3 is TGTGCCACCCGGGGCCGGTATTTGAACACTGAAGCTTTCTTT. It specifies CATRGRYLNTEAFF. Using reference TRBV2 and TRBJ1-1 for the parts outside the CDR3, the full variable domain is EPEVTQTPSHQVTQMGQEVILRCVPISNHLYFYWYRQILGQKVEFLVSFYNNEISEKSEIFDDQFSVERPDGSNFTLKIRSTKLEDSAMYFCATRGRYLNTEAFFGQGTRLTVV.

The gene calls are TRBV19 and TRBJ2-2; tentatively, D is TRBD1 (6 bases). The CDR3 runs 14 residues. Germline V gives CDR1 LNHDA, CDR2 SQIVND (reference sequence). Trimming took off 3 bases at V and 5 bases at J, with 10 bases between the two ends. The CDR3 DNA reads as TGTGCCAGTAGTATGGATGACAGGACCGGGGAGCTGTTTTTT. Protein product: CASSMDDRTGELFF.

This chain links TRBV10-3 with TRBJ1-2, with D hard to call. The V end was cut by 4 bases, the J end by 3 bases, with 9 bases between. Germline CDR1 and CDR2: ENHRY and SYGVKD. This CDR3 has 13 residues. The chain's CDR3 is CAISVDGYYGYTF. The CDR3, as DNA: TGTGCCATCAGTGTGGACGGATACTATGGCTACACCTTC.

This chain joins TRBV2 and TRBJ1-2; D unclear. CDR1 and CDR2 from the germline V gene are SNHLY and FYNNEI. The CDR3 loop spans 12 amino acids. Trimming took off 6 bases at V and 4 bases at J, with 9 bases between the two ends. DNA of the CDR3: TGTGCCAGCAGGGGCGATTTCTATGGCTACACCTTC. Amino acid sequence: CASRGDFYGYTF.

This chain connects TRBV10-1 to TRBJ1-1, with D unclear. Trimming removed 3 bases at V and 5 bases at J, with 19 bases between. The CDR3 has 16 residues. Germline-derived CDR1 and CDR2 are WNHNN and SYGVQD (reference sequence). CDR3 bases: TGCGCCAGCAGTGAAGGAGCCAACCTCCGAGGGACTGAAGCTTTCTTT. Translated: CASSEGANLRGTEAFF.

Of note for this clone: The junction does not match germline at one end; this may be a read error. This rearrangement joins TRBV7-7 to TRBJ2-7, with D possibly being TRBD2 (6 bases). Germline CDR1 and CDR2: SSHAT and FNYEAQ (reference sequence). The CDR3 length is 16 residues. In nucleotides, the CDR3 is TGTGCTAGCAGCTTGGAGACTTCTGAGGGAGGACGCGAGCAGTACTTC. Translated: CASSLETSEGGREQYF.

The chain recombines TRBV10-3 with TRBJ2-3; possibly TRBD1 for D (5 bases). Germline assignment: CDR1 ENHRY and CDR2 SYGVKD. Trimming shortened V by 1 base and J by 3 bases, and 14 bases separated the two germline ends. CDR3 length equals 16 residues. The CDR3 sequence is CAISEFSGLGTDTQYF. The CDR3 DNA reads as TGTGCCATCAGTGAGTTCTCAGGGTTGGGGACAGATACGCAGTATTTT.

The CDR3 DNA reads TGTGCCAGCAGCCCCACTAGATCTCGATACGAGCAGTACTTC. This encodes CASSPTRSRYEQYF. The V call is TRBV7-2, the J call TRBJ2-7; D perhaps matches TRBD2 (5 bases). This CDR3 is 14 amino acids long. Germline-derived CDR1 and CDR2 are SGHTA and FQGNSA. The V gene lost 5 bases and the J gene lost 4 bases, with 15 bases spanning the gap.

The DNA for the CDR3 is TGTGCCAGCGGGAACAGGGAACGCGGCTACACCTTC. Translation: CASGNRERGYTF. The V gene is TRBV28, the J gene TRBJ1-2, with D tentatively TRBD1 (6 bases). The ends were cut back, 8 bases at V and 8 bases at J, with 15 bases in the middle. The germline gives CDR1 MDHEN, CDR2 SYDVKM. This CDR3 spans 12 amino acids.

V and J are TRBV2 and TRBJ2-5; TRBD2 aligns across 9 bases. CDR3 size: 16 residues. Germline V lookup: CDR1 SNHLY, CDR2 FYNNEI. V was pared by 7 bases and J by 1 base, with 10 bases of the junction left unmatched. The CDR3 DNA is TGTGCCAGCAACTTGGGACTAGCAAGATTCCAAGAGACCCAGTACTTC. This sequence encodes CASNLGLARFQETQYF.